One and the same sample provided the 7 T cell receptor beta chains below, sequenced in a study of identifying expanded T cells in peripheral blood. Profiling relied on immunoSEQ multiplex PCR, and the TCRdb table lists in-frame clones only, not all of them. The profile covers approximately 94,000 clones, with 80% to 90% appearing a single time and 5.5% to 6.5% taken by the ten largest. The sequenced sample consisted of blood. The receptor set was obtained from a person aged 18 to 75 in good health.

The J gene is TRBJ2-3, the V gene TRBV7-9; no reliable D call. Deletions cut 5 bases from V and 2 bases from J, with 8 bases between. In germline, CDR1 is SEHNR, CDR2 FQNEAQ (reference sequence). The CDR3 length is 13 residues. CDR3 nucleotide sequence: TGTGCCAGCAGCCGCCCACCCACAGATACGCAGTATTTT. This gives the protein CASSRPPTDTQYF.

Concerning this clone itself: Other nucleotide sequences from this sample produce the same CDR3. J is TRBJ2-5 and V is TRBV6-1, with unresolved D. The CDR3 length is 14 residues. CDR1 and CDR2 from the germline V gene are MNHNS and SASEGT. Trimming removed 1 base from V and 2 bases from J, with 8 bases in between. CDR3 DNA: TGTGCCAGCAGTGAAGGGTGGCAGCAAGAGACCCAGTACTTC. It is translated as CASSEGWQQETQYF.

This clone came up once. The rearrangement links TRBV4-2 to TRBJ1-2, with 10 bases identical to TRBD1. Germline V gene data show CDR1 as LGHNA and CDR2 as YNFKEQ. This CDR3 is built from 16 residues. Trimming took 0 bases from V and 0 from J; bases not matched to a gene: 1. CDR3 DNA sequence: TGTGCCAGCAGCCAAGAGGACAGGGGGGCTAACTATGGCTACACCTTC. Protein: CASSQEDRGANYGYTF.

The CDR3 sequence: CASSQGGEKLFF. The CDR3 DNA follows: TGTGCCAGCAGCCAGGGGGGCGAAAAACTGTTTTTT. The genes are TRBV14 and TRBJ1-4; D is perhaps TRBD1 (6 bases). The CDR3 has 12 amino acids. V lost 3 bases, J lost 8 bases, and 7 bases lay in between. Looked up from germline, CDR1 is SGHDN and CDR2 is FVKESK. Full variable domain (outside the CDR3, taken from reference TRBV14 and TRBJ1-4): EAGVTQFPSHSVIEKGQTVTLRCDPISGHDNLYWYRRVMGKEIKFLLHFVKESKQDESGMPNNRFLAERTGGTYSTLKVQPAELEDSGVYFCASSQGGEKLFFGSGTQLSVL.

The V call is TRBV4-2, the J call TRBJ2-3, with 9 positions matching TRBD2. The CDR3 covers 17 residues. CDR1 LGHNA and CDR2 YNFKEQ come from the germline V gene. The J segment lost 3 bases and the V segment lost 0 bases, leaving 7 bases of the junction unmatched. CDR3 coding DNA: TGTGCCAGCAGCCAAGATCCGCGGGGGGGTGGTACAGATACGCAGTATTTT. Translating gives CASSQDPRGGGTDTQYF.

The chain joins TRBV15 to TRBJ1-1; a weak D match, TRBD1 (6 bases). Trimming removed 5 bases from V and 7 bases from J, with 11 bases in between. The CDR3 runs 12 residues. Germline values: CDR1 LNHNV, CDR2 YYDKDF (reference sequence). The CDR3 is CATSFLTGEAFF. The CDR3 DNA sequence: TGTGCCACCAGCTTCTTGACAGGTGAAGCTTTCTTT. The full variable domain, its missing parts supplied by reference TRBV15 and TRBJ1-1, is DAMVIQNPRYQVTQFGKPVTLSCSQTLNHNVMYWYQQKSSQAPKLLFHYYDKDFNNEADTPDNFQSRRPNTSFCFLDIRSPGLGDTAMYLCATSFLTGEAFFGQGTRLTVV.

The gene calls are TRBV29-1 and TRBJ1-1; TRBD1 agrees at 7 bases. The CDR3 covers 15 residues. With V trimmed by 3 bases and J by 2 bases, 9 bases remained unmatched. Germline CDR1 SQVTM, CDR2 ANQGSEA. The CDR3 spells CSVDPRQGINTEAFF. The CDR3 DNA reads TGCAGCGTTGATCCGAGACAGGGCATTAACACTGAAGCTTTCTTT.